This T cell receptor beta chain appears in the sequencing data of a study of cytomegalovirus exposure and HLA in healthy donors. Study-level findings and limits: A previous analysis found most TCR beta V segments productive roughly 90% or roughly 30% of the time. Per a later analysis, approximately 16,000 TCR beta sequences showed association with HLA alleles at 0.05 false discovery rate.

PCR was performed using 60 Vbeta and 13 Jbeta primers. Profiling relied on immunoSEQ multiplex PCR, and the TCRdb table lists in-frame clones only, not all of them. The table records 150,000 to 160,000 clones, around 82% of them present only once. Regarding this clone: No antigen is known for it.

The source material was PBMCs. This TCR came from a woman aged 45-65 years in good health and CMV-seropositive.

CDR3 bases: TGTGCCAGCAGCCCCAGACAGGGCCCCTACGAGCAGTACTTC. Residues: CASSPRQGPYEQYF. The V gene is TRBV5-4, the J gene TRBJ2-7, with TRBD1 identical over 7 bases. The CDR3 has 14 residues. V lost 4 bases to trimming and J lost 2 bases; unmatched junction nucleotides: 6. Germline V gene lookup returns CDR1 SGHNT and CDR2 YYREEE (reference sequence).